This TCR beta chain is from a study of metastatic and nonmetastatic thyroid tumors. For the study at large: Thyroid patients, malignant and benign, had repertoires compared across blood and tumor or nodule tissue. Regarding the study as a whole: Patients with malignant thyroid tumors reportedly had significantly higher TCR beta diversity than those with benign nodules, in blood and tumor.

Germline loops: CDR1 SGHRS, CDR2 YFSETQ. This CDR3 contains 16 residues. The trim removed 3 bases at V and 6 bases at J, leaving 9 bases unmatched. In the source study's methods: Clinicopathological groups differed in CDR3, with these differences serving to build a distant-metastasis classifier for papillary thyroid cancer. Via MiXCR, TCRdb re-called the PCR reads. These V and J calls are TCRdb output, not the study's own analysis. The data show 15,000 to 20,000 clones, with about 29% seen just once and 10% to 15% held by the top ten. For this clone: As yet, its antigen is unknown.

There were no patients who had received any treatment before thyroid surgery. This chain connects TRBV5-1 to TRBJ2-7; 13 bases line up with TRBD2. The clonotype was recovered from a male donor with papillary thyroid cancer or a benign thyroid nodule (not recorded which). Some clones in this sample may be carry-over from other donors' samples. The sample comprised tumor tissue. CDR3: CASSSKWTSGSTEQYF. The CDR3, as DNA: TGCGCCAGCAGCTCGAAATGGACTAGCGGGAGTACCGAGCAGTACTTC.